These 6 T cell receptor beta chains share one sample of origin, sequenced in a study of T cell clonality in common variable immunodeficiency. Produced via immunoSEQ multiplex PCR; TCRdb's table is partial and in-frame only. The data show about 35,000 clones, none appearing only once, with about 9.5% held by the ten largest. Sequencing was done on a sample of peripheral blood mononuclear cells. The receptors derive from a person between 18 and 75 years old in good health.

Of note for this clone: The CDR3 end falls 3 residues outside the read, so it is completed with the germline J gene. The rearrangement uses TRBV30 and TRBJ2-1, with 8 bases aligning to TRBD2. Germline CDR1 is GTSNPN and CDR2 is SVGIG (reference sequence). V shed 3 bases, J shed 9 bases, and the junction held 10 bases outside the gene matches. The CDR3 has 14 amino acids. The CDR3 protein is CAWSLGGLAFEQFF. CDR3 bases read: TGTGCCTGGAGCCTCGGAGGACTAGCTTTTGAG.

The sample holds many counts of this clone. The read falls 3 residues short of the CDR3 end, and the missing part is taken from the germline J gene. The rearrangement uses TRBV30 and TRBJ1-4, with D maybe TRBD1 (5 bases). The germline CDR1 and CDR2 sequences are GTSNPN and SVGIG (reference sequence). The CDR3 is 15 amino acids. Trimming pared 5 bases from V and 3 bases from J, leaving 16 bases between. This CDR3 reads CAWGAGNSANEKLFF. Partial CDR3 DNA: TGTGCCTGGGGGGCAGGGAACTCAGCTAATGAAAAA.

This clone was counted many times. The read ends 3 residues early relative to the CDR3; the germline J gene fills the gap. The chain employs TRBV29-1 and TRBJ2-7, with 8 bases fitting TRBD1. Germline CDR1 is SQVTM and CDR2 is ANQGSEA. This CDR3 contains 15 residues. V lost 1 base and J lost 5; bases outside the gene matches: 10. CDR3 DNA (partial): TGCAGCGTTGAAGCTCGGGCAGGGGGCAGCCACGAG. Translating it yields CSVEARAGGSHE. The complete CDR3 protein is CSVEARAGGSHEQYF.

With respect to this clone: The DNA ends 3 residues before the CDR3 does, and the rest of the CDR3 is filled in from the germline J gene. The V call is TRBV18, the J call TRBJ1-2; a weak D match, TRBD1 (5 bases). CDR3 size: 14 residues. V lost 3 bases, J lost 4 bases, and 12 bases lay in between. From germline, CDR1 is KGHSH and CDR2 LQKENI. CDR3 residues: CASSPGREGYGYTF. The covered CDR3 bases are TGTGCCAGCTCACCCGGCAGGGAGGGCTATGGC.

Only a few counts were recorded for this clone. The sequenced fragment ends 3 residues before the CDR3 boundary, so the rest is inferred from the germline J gene. The chain couples TRBV10-1 to TRBJ2-1; 8 bases align to TRBD1. This CDR3 spans 14 amino acids. Germline CDR1 is WNHNN and CDR2 is SYGVQD (reference sequence). Trimming at V came to 7 bases and at J to 4 bases, leaving 6 bases not matched to a gene. Incomplete CDR3 DNA: TGCGCCAGCACACAGGGACAGGCTTACAATGAG. This sequence encodes CASTQGQAYNE. The CDR3, in full, reads CASTQGQAYNEQFF.

This clone showed up many times. Read data end 3 residues before the CDR3 end; the end is taken from the germline J gene. The chain is built from TRBV2 and TRBJ2-7; TRBD2 agrees at 9 bases. The germline CDR1 and CDR2 sequences are SNHLY and FYNNEI. CDR3 size: 15 residues. With 4 bases clipped from V and 6 bases from J, the junction kept 10 bases outside the gene matches. This CDR3 is CASSVSGGRVFEQYF. The part of the CDR3 DNA that was read is TGTGCCAGCAGTGTGTCGGGCGGGAGGGTTTTCGAG.